The clone carrying this T cell receptor (beta chain) has more than one count but fewer than ten. Possible read error: a much larger clone is one base away. The data belong to a study of tumor and adjacent non-tumor tissue in lung cancer. Study context: There were approximately twelve adenocarcinoma, a couple of squamous cell carcinoma and 1 small cell lung cancer cases.

The CDR3 contains 15 residues. Per germline, CDR1 SGHNT and CDR2 YYREEE (reference sequence). RNA was extracted from bulk tissue without any cell sorting. Distant lung tissue was collected more than 3 cm away from the tumor edge. A modified ARM-PCR protocol with three rounds of nested PCR amplified TCRbeta. MiXCR, run by TCRdb on the multiplex PCR reads, gives a single entry per CDR3 protein. The data contain 94,000 or so distinct CDR3 sequences, around 80% of them seen just once; the ten biggest clones take up about a fifth. This rearrangement joins TRBV5-4 to TRBJ2-3; 15 bases are a match to TRBD2. This clonotype originated in a woman aged 45-65 years with non-small cell lung cancer. Sequencing was carried out using distant non-tumor lung tissue. The chain's CDR3 is CARSGLAGGRDTRYF. CDR3 DNA: TGTGCCAGGAGCGGACTAGCGGGAGGGAGGGATACGCGGTATTTT. Variable domain in full (rest from reference TRBV5-4 and TRBJ2-3): ETGVTQSPTHLIKTRGQQVTLRCSSQSGHNTVSWYQQALGQGPQFIFQYYREEENGRGNFPPRFSGLQFPNYSSELNVNALELDDSALYLCARSGLAGGRDTRYFGPGTRLTVL.